Below, 28 T cell receptor beta chains from the same sample are listed, as sequenced in a study of T-cell reconstitution after alpha-beta-depleted transplantation in children. TCRbeta library construction was performed incorporating unique molecular identifiers. TCRdb used MiXCR to reprocess the PCR reads, holding one entry per CDR3 protein. In the table there are roughly 110,000 distinct CDR3 sequences, 10% of which are singletons. Sequencing was performed on PBMCs, taken before TCRalphabeta/CD19-depleted stem cell transplant. These TCRs come from a boy aged 2-15 years with acute lymphoblastic leukemia, due to receive a stem cell transplant.

The rearrangement uses TRBV29-1 and TRBJ2-5; 13 bases map to TRBD2. Germline loops: CDR1 SQVTM, CDR2 ANQGSEA. This CDR3 has 17 amino acids. The ends lost 6 bases at V and 1 base at J; junction bases unmatched: 11. The CDR3 reads CSVVSPGLAGPQETQYF. The CDR3 region has the DNA TGCAGCGTCGTCAGCCCGGGACTAGCGGGACCCCAAGAGACCCAGTACTTC.

This clonotype was counted ten times or more. The gene calls are TRBV5-1 and TRBJ2-5; 10 nucleotides match TRBD2. Germline V lookup: CDR1 SGHRS, CDR2 YFSETQ. Trimming took 0 bases from V and 3 from J; bases not matched to a gene: 5. The length of the CDR3 is 16 residues. The CDR3 is CASSLVSSGSKETQYF. CDR3 sequence (DNA): TGCGCCAGCAGCTTGGTGTCTAGCGGGAGTAAAGAGACCCAGTACTTC.

The sample holds a few counts of this clonotype. The V call is TRBV20-1, the J call TRBJ2-1; 7 nucleotides line up with TRBD2. Per germline, CDR1 DFQATT and CDR2 SNEGSKA (reference sequence). The ends lost 0 bases at V and 3 bases at J; junction bases unmatched: 11. The CDR3 has 17 residues. This CDR3 is CSARDASGAGRYNEQFF. The CDR3 region has the DNA TGCAGTGCTAGAGACGCTTCGGGAGCGGGACGCTACAATGAGCAGTTCTTC.

This clonotype came up a few times. This chain joins TRBV5-1 and TRBJ2-7, with 8 bases that match TRBD1. The germline V gene encodes CDR1 SGHRS and CDR2 YFSETQ. V lost 1 base, J lost 2 bases, and 2 bases stayed unmatched. This CDR3 region has 14 residues. The CDR3 loop is CASSLPGGTYEQYF. DNA for the CDR3: TGCGCCAGCAGCTTGCCAGGGGGCACCTACGAGCAGTACTTC. Full variable domain (rest looked up from reference TRBV5-1 and TRBJ2-7): KAGVTQTPRYLIKTRGQQVTLSCSPISGHRSVSWYQQTPGQGLQFLFEYFSETQRNKGNFPGRFSGRQFSNSRSEMNVSTLELGDSALYLCASSLPGGTYEQYFGPGTRLTVT.

This clonotype was counted once. The gene calls are TRBV5-1 and TRBJ2-1; a weak D match, TRBD1 (6 bases). Trimming removed 0 bases from V and 5 bases from J, with 18 bases in between. The CDR3 is 17 amino acids. Germline V gene sequence: CDR1 SGHRS, CDR2 YFSETQ. The CDR3 loop reads CASSLGGPSRGNNEQFF. The CDR3, as DNA: TGCGCCAGCAGCTTGGGGGGGCCTAGCAGGGGAAACAATGAGCAGTTCTTC.

The chain recombines TRBV10-3 with TRBJ2-1; 9 bases map to TRBD1. The ends lost 0 bases at V and 9 bases at J; junction bases unmatched: 21. The CDR3 has 20 amino acids. CDR1 is ENHRY, CDR2 SYGVKD, per germline. CDR3 in DNA: TGTGCCATCAGTGAGTCGTTCACAGGGGGCTCGAGCGATCGTTGGATTGAGCAGTTCTTC. Encoded protein: CAISESFTGGSSDRWIEQFF.

This clonotype appeared a few times. The chain joins TRBV20-1 to TRBJ2-1, with 11 bases aligning to TRBD2. Trimming took 6 bases from V and 3 from J; bases not matched to a gene: 4. Germline V gives CDR1 DFQATT, CDR2 SNEGSKA (reference sequence). CDR3 length: 14 residues. The CDR3 loop reads CSALAGGVYNEQFF. The CDR3 DNA sequence: TGCAGTGCCCTAGCGGGAGGTGTCTACAATGAGCAGTTCTTC.

The V and J genes are TRBV3-1 and TRBJ2-7; TRBD2 agrees at 14 bases. The CDR3 contains 14 residues. Losses at the gene ends were 5 bases for V and 12 bases for J; bases not matched to a gene: 9. Germline loops: CDR1 LGHDT, CDR2 YNNKEL (reference sequence). The CDR3 protein is CASSFSGTSGSWYF. CDR3 sequence (DNA): TGTGCCAGCAGCTTTTCCGGGACTAGCGGGAGTTGGTACTTC.

This clonotype was counted only a few times. V is TRBV20-1 and J is TRBJ1-5, with a weak D call TRBD1 (6 bases). V was cut by 6 bases and J by 3 bases, with 9 bases left in between. Germline V lookup: CDR1 DFQATT, CDR2 SNEGSKA (reference sequence). This CDR3 is built from 12 residues. In DNA form, the CDR3 reads TGCAGTGCCGGGGACAACAATCAGCCCCAGCATTTT. Translating gives CSAGDNNQPQHF.

A few counts support this clonotype. The rearrangement uses TRBV2 and TRBJ2-1, with unresolved D. The CDR3 runs to 13 residues. Germline-derived CDR1 and CDR2 are SNHLY and FYNNEI. Trimming took 6 bases from V and 5 from J, leaving 11 bases between them. This CDR3 reads CASSETEDNEQFF. The CDR3 DNA follows: TGTGCCAGCAGCGAAACAGAAGACAATGAGCAGTTCTTC.

This clonotype was counted only a few times. V is TRBV20-1 and J is TRBJ2-1; tentatively, D is TRBD1 (5 bases). CDR1 and CDR2 from the germline V gene are DFQATT and SNEGSKA (reference sequence). Between the trimmed V and J ends, which lost 1 base and 8 bases, there was a span of 18 bases. The CDR3 is 15 amino acids. CDR3 coding DNA: TGCAGTGCTAGAGCAGGGCTCCCTCGTGGCGATGAGCAGTTCTTC. This translates into CSARAGLPRGDEQFF.

In this sample, this clonotype turned up many times. The J gene is TRBJ2-7, the V gene TRBV2; the D call may be TRBD1 or TRBD2 (5 bases each). The CDR3 runs 11 residues. The germline V and J ends were trimmed by 5 bases and 6 bases, with 8 bases remaining between them. Germline lookup yields CDR1 SNHLY and CDR2 FYNNEI. The CDR3 DNA reads TGTGCCAGCAGTTTTGGGGGCGAGCAGTACTTC. Translating it yields CASSFGGEQYF.

This clonotype was seen a handful of times. This chain links TRBV20-1 with TRBJ1-1; perhaps TRBD1 as D (6 bases). The CDR3 covers 13 residues. The germline V and J ends were trimmed by 3 bases and 3 bases, with 11 bases remaining between them. Germline V gives CDR1 DFQATT, CDR2 SNEGSKA (reference sequence). The CDR3 reads CSASRGADTEAFF. CDR3 coding DNA: TGCAGTGCTAGCCGGGGGGCCGACACTGAAGCTTTCTTT.

This chain links TRBV24-1 with TRBJ2-5; D remains ambiguous. The CDR3 has 14 residues. Trimming removed 2 bases from V and 5 bases from J, with 11 bases in between. Germline V gene sequence: CDR1 KGHDR, CDR2 SFDVKD. The chain's CDR3 is CATSDWTVQETQYF. The CDR3 DNA sequence: TGTGCCACCAGTGATTGGACGGTCCAGGAGACCCAGTACTTC.

This sequence joins TRBV6-2 or TRBV6-3 and TRBJ2-7; no clear D. CDR3 size: 12 residues. V was trimmed by 2 bases and J by 3 bases, leaving 5 bases between them. Germline V CDR1 and CDR2: MNHEY, SVGEGT. This CDR3 is CASSYNFYEQYF. The DNA of the CDR3 is TGTGCCAGCAGTTACAACTTCTACGAGCAGTACTTC.

This clonotype appeared a few times. This chain joins TRBV27 and TRBJ2-7; 7 nucleotides align to TRBD2. The CDR3 totals 15 residues. The V gene's germline CDR1 is MNHEY and CDR2 SMNVEV (reference sequence). The junction had 5 bases not matched to a gene; V was cut back by 2 bases and J by 1 base. CDR3 sequence (DNA): TGTGCCAGCAGTTTAGGAGGGAGGGCATCCTACGAGCAGTACTTC. This encodes CASSLGGRASYEQYF.

In this sample, this clonotype turned up a few times. The J gene is TRBJ1-2, the V gene TRBV11-2; D is unclear. V was pared by 5 bases and J by 4 bases, with 11 bases between. This CDR3 spans 13 amino acids. Germline V gene sequence: CDR1 SGHAT, CDR2 FQNNGV. The CDR3 coding sequence is TGTGCCAGCAGCCCGCCGTCGGGCTATGGCTACACCTTC. Its protein product is CASSPPSGYGYTF.

A note on this clonotype: A much larger clone differs from this one at a single base, so this may be a read error. The CDR3 region is CASSVKETQYF. The DNA of the CDR3 is TGTGCCAGCAGCGTTAAGGAGACCCAGTACTTC. This rearrangement joins TRBV9 to TRBJ2-5, with D hard to call. Germline lookup yields CDR1 SGDLS and CDR2 YYNGEE. The CDR3 has 11 amino acids. Trimming shortened V by 2 bases and J by 5 bases, and 4 bases separated the two germline ends.

This clonotype was found many times. The chain recombines TRBV20-1 with TRBJ2-1, with D tentatively TRBD2 (6 bases). CDR1 DFQATT and CDR2 SNEGSKA come from the germline V gene (reference sequence). Trimming removed 6 bases from V and 1 base from J, with 13 bases in between. This CDR3 has 14 residues. For the CDR3, the DNA is TGCAGTGCACGGTCCCGGGGGTCCTACAATGAGCAGTTCTTC. Its protein is CSARSRGSYNEQFF.

This clonotype came up many times. The chain is built from TRBV10-1 and TRBJ2-3; 10 bases are shared with TRBD2. In germline, CDR1 is WNHNN, CDR2 SYGVQD (reference sequence). J gave up 4 bases and V 8 bases, and 9 bases lay outside the gene matches. The CDR3 has 15 amino acids. The CDR3 reads CASSSSLAGPDTQYF. The DNA of the CDR3 is TGCGCCAGCTCCTCATCACTAGCGGGGCCAGATACGCAGTATTTT.

The sample holds a few counts of this clonotype. This chain connects TRBV20-1 to TRBJ2-1; 8 positions match TRBD2. The CDR3 length is 13 residues. V shed 6 bases, J shed 7 bases, and the junction held 8 bases outside the gene matches. Germline CDR1 is DFQATT and CDR2 is SNEGSKA (reference sequence). In DNA, the CDR3 is TGCAGTGCCCCGGGGGGGGGCTGGAATGAGCAGTTCTTC. Translating gives CSAPGGGWNEQFF.

Many counts were recorded for this clonotype. V usage is TRBV5-1 and J usage is TRBJ1-1, with 7 bases matching TRBD1. Unmatched junction bases numbered 3, after V lost 4 bases and J lost 0 bases. Germline values: CDR1 SGHRS, CDR2 YFSETQ. This CDR3 region has 14 residues. CDR3 bases: TGCGCCAGCAGCAGACAGGGTTTGAACACTGAAGCTTTCTTT. This encodes CASSRQGLNTEAFF.

This clonotype was observed a handful of times. The chain has TRBV5-1 and TRBJ2-1; TRBD2 matches 7 bases. The CDR3 loop spans 16 amino acids. CDR1 is SGHRS and CDR2 is YFSETQ in the germline V gene. With V trimmed by 0 bases and J by 3 bases, 6 bases remained unmatched. The CDR3 loop reads CASSLGGGWSYNEQFF. As DNA, the CDR3 is TGCGCCAGCAGCTTGGGGGGGGGGTGGAGCTACAATGAGCAGTTCTTC.

The rearrangement joins TRBV7-2 to TRBJ2-3, with D possibly TRBD2 on 5 matching bases. Germline CDR1 and CDR2: SGHTA and FQGNSA. There are 16 residues in the CDR3. The V and J ends lost 2 bases and 0 bases respectively, with 12 bases between them. As DNA, the CDR3 is TGTGCCAGCAGCTTACTTGGAGGCCCTAGCACAGATACGCAGTATTTT. This encodes CASSLLGGPSTDTQYF.

V usage is TRBV5-6 and J usage is TRBJ2-7; a weak D match, TRBD1 (5 bases). This CDR3 comprises 16 residues. Germline loops: CDR1 SGHDT, CDR2 YYEEEE. Trimming removed 3 bases from V and 5 bases from J, with 21 bases in between. The DNA for the CDR3 is TGTGCCAGCAGCTCTATTCCCCAGGGCCCAGTCAACGAGCAGTACTTC. Its translation: CASSSIPQGPVNEQYF.

The chain couples TRBV20-1 to TRBJ1-5; D is unresolved. The germline CDR1 and CDR2 sequences are DFQATT and SNEGSKA (reference sequence). CDR3 length: 13 amino acids. V was pared by 3 bases and J by 1 base, with 7 bases between. CDR3 in amino acids: CSASRRSNQPQHF. CDR3 sequence (DNA): TGCAGTGCTAGCCGCAGGAGCAATCAGCCCCAGCATTTT.

This CDR3 is CASSSKRAGELFF. In DNA form, the CDR3 reads TGTGCCAGCAGCTCAAAGCGGGCCGGGGAGCTGTTTTTT. The gene calls are TRBV7-3 and TRBJ2-2; D is possibly TRBD2 (6 bases). The V end was cut by 4 bases, the J end by 6 bases, with 9 bases between. CDR3 length equals 13 residues. The germline V gene has CDR1 SGHTA and CDR2 FQGTGA.

This clonotype was seen ten or more times. The rearrangement uses TRBV5-1 and TRBJ1-1, with D hard to call. Deletions cut 4 bases from V and 0 bases from J, with 10 bases between. The CDR3 sequence is 14 residues long. Germline CDR1 SGHRS, CDR2 YFSETQ. The CDR3 DNA sequence: TGCGCCAGCAGCAGCCAGAGCATGAACACTGAAGCTTTCTTT. It yields the protein CASSSQSMNTEAFF.